Sequencing of this T cell receptor beta chain was carried out in a study of neoadjuvant nivolumab and ipilimumab in lung cancer. At the level of the study: The combination arm added day-1 ipilimumab 1 mg/kg to nivolumab 3 mg/kg on days 1, 15, 29. Study-wide findings and caveats: TCR clonality did not significantly correlate with pathologic tumor regression.

TCRdb keeps only in-frame clones here, not all; method: immunoSEQ multiplex PCR. The data show approximately 7,000 clones, 75% to 90% seen once. This clone was seen a few times. Antigen specificity is unknown. Sequences were derived from tumor tissue, sampled after neoadjuvant nivolumab, alone or with ipilimumab, at or shortly before surgery. This receptor was identified in an adult with non-small cell lung cancer.

CDR3 bases: TGTGCCAGCAGCTTGGTGGGACACCAAAACACCGGGGAGCTGTTTTTT. It specifies CASSLVGHQNTGELFF. The J gene is TRBJ2-2, the V gene TRBV5-4, with D perhaps TRBD1 (6 bases). Trimming left V 0 bases short and J 2 bases short, with 11 bases between. The CDR3 runs 16 residues. Germline V gene sequence: CDR1 SGHNT, CDR2 YYREEE (reference sequence).